This T cell receptor beta chain was profiled in a study of Graves' ophthalmopathy and Graves' hyperthyroidism. As for the study in general: A follow-up of 18 months without ophthalmopathy meant that hyperthyroidism was stable.

Ten or more counts support this clonotype. The antigen remains unidentified. Amplification of TCR beta CDR3 regions used RNA transcripts. First-round RT-PCR relied on HTBI primers, and a second-round multiplex PCR came next. One entry per CDR3 protein results from TCRdb running MiXCR on the multiplex PCR reads. The sample shows 580,000 or so distinct CDR3 sequences, roughly 39% of them seen only once. Study observations and caveats: Using a 13-signature model, the authors split ophthalmopathy from stable hyperthyroidism, with roughly 91% sensitivity and approximately 78% specificity. Most thyroid-expanded clonotypes exceeding 0.001 frequency were also found in blood.

Among the exclusions were patients with other autoimmune diseases, uncontrolled infections, pregnancy or lactation. The V end was cut by 4 bases, the J end by 7 bases, with 17 bases between. The CDR3 is 16 residues long. Germline assignment: CDR1 SGHVS and CDR2 FQNEAQ. The chain uses TRBV7-8 and TRBJ1-6; D may be TRBD1 (5 bases). This receptor was identified in an adult man with Graves' hyperthyroidism. Source material: peripheral blood or thyroid tissue (not recorded which). This CDR3 reads CASSSPREGWNSPLHF. The CDR3 region has the DNA TGTGCCAGCAGCTCCCCCAGGGAGGGGTGGAATTCACCCCTCCACTTT.